This T cell receptor beta chain was captured in a study of shared clonotypes between healthy human individuals. Notes on the study in general: Naive subsets, compared against memory subsets, generally had larger estimated richness values. Among donors, the sharing of clonotypes was expected to be influenced by sequencing depth.

A single count supports this clone. Its antigen remains unidentified. Clones were read by immunoSEQ multiplex PCR, and TCRdb kept only the in-frame ones, dropping some. This table holds over 850,000 clones, roughly 74% found once. The TCR was taken from a young man in good health. Some clones in this sample may be carry-over from other donors' samples. Material for sequencing was memory CD4+ T cells from PBMCs. Specified subset: CD45RA-negative fraction.

The CDR3 spells CASGVTYNEQFF. In nucleotides, the CDR3 is TGTGCCAGCGGCGTCACCTACAATGAGCAGTTCTTC. The chain carries TRBV28 and TRBJ2-1; D unclear. Trimming shortened V by 8 bases and J by 2 bases, and 7 bases separated the two germline ends. The germline V gene encodes CDR1 MDHEN and CDR2 SYDVKM. This CDR3 region has 12 residues.